This T cell receptor beta chain was captured by sequencing in a study of vaccination and CD4 T cells after COVID-19. Study-wide background: The study enrolled six male and four female convalescents, two of whom were Hispanic. Participants received two doses of either BNT162b2 or mRNA-1273 vaccine. Either a CEFX pool, an HIV-1 Nef pool, or no peptide was added to control cultures.

Germline V gives CDR1 MNHEY, CDR2 SMNVEV (reference sequence). The V segment lost 5 bases and the J segment 4 bases; nucleotides outside the gene matches: 4. The CDR3 has 13 amino acids. Sequencing of the DNA from cultured CD4+ T cells was carried out with the Oncomine TCR Beta short-read assay. In TCRdb, the PCR reads were re-called with MiXCR into one record per CDR3 protein. The sample contains around 15,000 distinct CDR3 sequences, around 60% of which appear only once. On this clonotype itself: What it binds is not known.

Treatment reported: approximately 9-day PBMC culture with coronavirus spike peptide pools or control peptides (ViraFEST assay). The chain employs TRBV27 and TRBJ1-2; 7 bases align to TRBD1. Sequenced input: CD4+ T cells from blood, cultured in vitro. This TCR derives from a human donor who had recovered from COVID-19. The CDR3 DNA reads TGTGCCAGCAGTATGCGACAGGGCTATGGCTACACCTTC. This sequence encodes CASSMRQGYGYTF.